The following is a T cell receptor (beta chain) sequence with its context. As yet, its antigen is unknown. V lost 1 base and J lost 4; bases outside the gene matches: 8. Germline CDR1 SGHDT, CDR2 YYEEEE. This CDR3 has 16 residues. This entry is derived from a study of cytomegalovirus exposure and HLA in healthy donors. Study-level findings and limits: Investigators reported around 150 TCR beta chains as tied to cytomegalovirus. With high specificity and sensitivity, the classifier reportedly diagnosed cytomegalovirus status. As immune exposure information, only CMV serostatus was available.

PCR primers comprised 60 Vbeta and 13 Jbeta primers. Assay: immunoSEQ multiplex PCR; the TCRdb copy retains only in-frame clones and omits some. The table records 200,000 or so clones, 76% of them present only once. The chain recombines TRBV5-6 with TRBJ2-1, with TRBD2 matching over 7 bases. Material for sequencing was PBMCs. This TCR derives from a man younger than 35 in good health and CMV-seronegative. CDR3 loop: CASSLLGASGYNEQFF. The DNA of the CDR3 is TGTGCCAGCAGCTTGCTCGGCGCTAGCGGATACAATGAGCAGTTCTTC.